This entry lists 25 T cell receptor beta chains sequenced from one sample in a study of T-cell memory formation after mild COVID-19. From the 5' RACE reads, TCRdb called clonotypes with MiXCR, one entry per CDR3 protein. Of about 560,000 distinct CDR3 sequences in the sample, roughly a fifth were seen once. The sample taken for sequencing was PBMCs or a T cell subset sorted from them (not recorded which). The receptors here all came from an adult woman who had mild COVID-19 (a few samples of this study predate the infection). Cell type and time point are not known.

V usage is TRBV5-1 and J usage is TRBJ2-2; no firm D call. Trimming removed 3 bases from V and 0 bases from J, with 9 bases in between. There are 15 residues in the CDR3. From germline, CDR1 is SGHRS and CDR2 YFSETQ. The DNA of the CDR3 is TGCGCCAGCAGCTCGAGAGTAGCGAACACCGGGGAGCTGTTTTTT. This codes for CASSSRVANTGELFF.

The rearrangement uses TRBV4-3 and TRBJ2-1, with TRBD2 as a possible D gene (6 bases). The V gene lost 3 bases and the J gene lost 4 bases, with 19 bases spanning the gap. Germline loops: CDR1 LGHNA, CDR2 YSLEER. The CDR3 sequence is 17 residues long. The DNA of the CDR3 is TGCGCCAGCAGCCATGACGACGGAGGGCTCGGGTACAATGAGCAGTTCTTC. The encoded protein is CASSHDDGGLGYNEQFF.

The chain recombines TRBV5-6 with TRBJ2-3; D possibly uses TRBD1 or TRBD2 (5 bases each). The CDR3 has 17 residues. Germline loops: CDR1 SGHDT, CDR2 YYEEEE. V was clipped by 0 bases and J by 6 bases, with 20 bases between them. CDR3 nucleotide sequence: TGTGCCAGCAGCTTGGCCGGGGCTTACTTGGGGTTGGATACGCAGTATTTT. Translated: CASSLAGAYLGLDTQYF.

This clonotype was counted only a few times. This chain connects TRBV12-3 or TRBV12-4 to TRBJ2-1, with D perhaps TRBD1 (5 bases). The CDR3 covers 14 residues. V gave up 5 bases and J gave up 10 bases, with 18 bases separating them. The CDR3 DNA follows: TGTGCCAGCAGTAGGGTTAGTGGGGCCACGGAGCAGTTCTTC. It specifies CASSRVSGATEQFF.

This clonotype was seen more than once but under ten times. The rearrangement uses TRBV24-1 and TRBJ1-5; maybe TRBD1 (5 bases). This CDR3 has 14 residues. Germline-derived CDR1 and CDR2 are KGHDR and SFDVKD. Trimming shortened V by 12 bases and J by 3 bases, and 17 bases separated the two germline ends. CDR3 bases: TGTGCCTCCCCCTGGGGCAGACACAATCAGCCCCAGCATTTT. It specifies CASPWGRHNQPQHF.

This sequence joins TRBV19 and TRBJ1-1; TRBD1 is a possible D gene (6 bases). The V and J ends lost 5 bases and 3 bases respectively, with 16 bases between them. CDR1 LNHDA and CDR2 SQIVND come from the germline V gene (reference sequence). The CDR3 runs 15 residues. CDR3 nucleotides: TGTGCCAGTAGTCCTATACCGGGACACCACACTGAAGCTTTCTTT. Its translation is CASSPIPGHHTEAFF.

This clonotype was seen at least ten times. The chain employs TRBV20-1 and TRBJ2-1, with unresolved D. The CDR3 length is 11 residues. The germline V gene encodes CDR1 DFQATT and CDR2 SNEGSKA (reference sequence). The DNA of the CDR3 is TGCAGCCTTGGTTTCCTGCATGAGCAGTTCTTC. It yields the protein CSLGFLHEQFF.

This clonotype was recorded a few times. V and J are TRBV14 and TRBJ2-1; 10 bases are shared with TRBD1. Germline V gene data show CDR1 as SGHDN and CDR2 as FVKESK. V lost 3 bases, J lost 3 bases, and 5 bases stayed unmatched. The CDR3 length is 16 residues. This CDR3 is CASSHQGQGHYNEQFF. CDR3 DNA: TGTGCCAGCAGCCACCAGGGACAGGGGCACTACAATGAGCAGTTCTTC.

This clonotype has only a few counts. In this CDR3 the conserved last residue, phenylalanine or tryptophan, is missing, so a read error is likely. DNA of the CDR3: TGTGCCAGCAGCTTGCGAGCCGGGACAGGGTCCTCTGGGGCCAACGTCCTGACTTCT. It translates to CASSLRAGTGSSGANVLTS. The chain recombines TRBV7-6 with TRBJ2-6; 9 nucleotides align to TRBD1. CDR1 is SGHVS, CDR2 FNYEAQ, per germline. J was trimmed by 0 bases and V by 3 bases; bases with no gene match: 9. The CDR3 contains 19 residues.

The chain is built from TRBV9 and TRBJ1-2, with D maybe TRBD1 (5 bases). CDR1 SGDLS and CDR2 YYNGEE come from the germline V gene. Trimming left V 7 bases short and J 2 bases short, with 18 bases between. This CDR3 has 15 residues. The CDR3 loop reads CASGQWGSANYGYTF. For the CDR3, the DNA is TGTGCCAGCGGACAATGGGGGTCCGCCAACTATGGCTACACCTTC.

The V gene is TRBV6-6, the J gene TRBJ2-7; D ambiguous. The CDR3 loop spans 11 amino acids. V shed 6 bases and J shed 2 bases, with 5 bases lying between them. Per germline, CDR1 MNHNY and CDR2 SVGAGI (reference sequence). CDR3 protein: CASRMAYEQYF. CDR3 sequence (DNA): TGTGCCAGCAGAATGGCCTACGAGCAGTACTTC.

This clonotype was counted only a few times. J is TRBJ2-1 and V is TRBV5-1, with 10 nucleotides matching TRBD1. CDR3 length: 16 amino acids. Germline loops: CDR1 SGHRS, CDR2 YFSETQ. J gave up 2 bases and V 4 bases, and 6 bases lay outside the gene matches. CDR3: CASSLSGTGAYNEQFF. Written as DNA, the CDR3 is TGCGCCAGCAGCCTTTCCGGGACAGGGGCCTACAATGAGCAGTTCTTC.

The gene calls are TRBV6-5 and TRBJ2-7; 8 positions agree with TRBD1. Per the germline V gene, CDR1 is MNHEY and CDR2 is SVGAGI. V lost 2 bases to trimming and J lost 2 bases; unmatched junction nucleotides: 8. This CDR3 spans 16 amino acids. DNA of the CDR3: TGTGCCAGCAGTTACACCCTGACAGGGGACACCTACGAGCAGTACTTC. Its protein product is CASSYTLTGDTYEQYF.

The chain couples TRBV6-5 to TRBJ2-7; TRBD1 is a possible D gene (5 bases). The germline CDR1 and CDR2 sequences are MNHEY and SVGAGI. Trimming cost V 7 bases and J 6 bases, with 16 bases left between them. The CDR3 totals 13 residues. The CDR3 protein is CASTNYRYGEQYF. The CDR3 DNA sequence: TGTGCCAGCACGAATTACAGGTACGGCGAGCAGTACTTC.

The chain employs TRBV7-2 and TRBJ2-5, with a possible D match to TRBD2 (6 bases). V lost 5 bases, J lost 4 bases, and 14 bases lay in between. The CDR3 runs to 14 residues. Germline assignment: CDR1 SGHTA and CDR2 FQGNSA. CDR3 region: CASSPLGGGETQYF. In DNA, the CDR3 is TGTGCCAGCAGCCCCCTGGGGGGAGGAGAGACCCAGTACTTC. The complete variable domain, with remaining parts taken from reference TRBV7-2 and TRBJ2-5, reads GAGVSQSPSNKVTEKGKDVELRCDPISGHTALYWYRQSLGQGLEFLIYFQGNSAPDKSGLPSDRFSAERTGGSVSTLTIQRTQQEDSAVYLCASSPLGGGETQYFGPGTRLLVL.

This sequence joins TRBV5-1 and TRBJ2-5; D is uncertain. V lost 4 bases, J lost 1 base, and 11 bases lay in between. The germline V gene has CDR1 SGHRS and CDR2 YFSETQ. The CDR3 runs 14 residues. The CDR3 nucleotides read TGCGCCAGCAGCCCTACGGTCGGCCAAGAGACCCAGTACTTC. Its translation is CASSPTVGQETQYF.

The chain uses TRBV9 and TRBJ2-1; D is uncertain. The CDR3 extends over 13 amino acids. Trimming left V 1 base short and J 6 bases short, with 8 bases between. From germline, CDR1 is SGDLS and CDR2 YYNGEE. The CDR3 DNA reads TGTGCCAGCAGCGTAAACCCGGGCAATGAGCAGTTCTTC. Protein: CASSVNPGNEQFF.

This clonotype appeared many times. This chain's CDR3 is CASSSGARAQGTDTQYF. CDR3 nucleotides: TGTGCCAGCAGTTCTGGAGCGCGGGCGCAAGGGACAGATACGCAGTATTTT. The chain carries TRBV7-6 and TRBJ2-3; TRBD2 might be the D (5 bases). CDR3 length equals 17 residues. Germline assignment: CDR1 SGHVS and CDR2 FNYEAQ. Trimming removed 6 bases from V and 3 bases from J, with 22 bases in between.

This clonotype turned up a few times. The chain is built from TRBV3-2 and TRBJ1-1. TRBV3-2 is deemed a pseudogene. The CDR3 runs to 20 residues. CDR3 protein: CASSQDRGLGDTITNTEAFF. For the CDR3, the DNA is TGTGCCAGCAGCCAAGATAGGGGACTTGGGGATACCATAACGAACACTGAAGCTTTCTTT.

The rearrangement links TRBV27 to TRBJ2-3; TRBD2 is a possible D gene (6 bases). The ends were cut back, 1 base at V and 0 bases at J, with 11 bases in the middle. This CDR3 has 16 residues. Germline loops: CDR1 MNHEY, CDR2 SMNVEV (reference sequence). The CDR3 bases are TGTGCCAGCAGTTTATTGGCGGGACCAAGCACAGATACGCAGTATTTT. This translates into CASSLLAGPSTDTQYF.

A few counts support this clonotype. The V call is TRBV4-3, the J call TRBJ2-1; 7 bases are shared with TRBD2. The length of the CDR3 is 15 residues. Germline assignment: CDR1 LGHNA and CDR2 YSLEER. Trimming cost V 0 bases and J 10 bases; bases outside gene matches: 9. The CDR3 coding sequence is TGCGCCAGCAGCCAAGAAGCGGGGTTGGCGTGGGAGCAGTTCTTC. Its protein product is CASSQEAGLAWEQFF.

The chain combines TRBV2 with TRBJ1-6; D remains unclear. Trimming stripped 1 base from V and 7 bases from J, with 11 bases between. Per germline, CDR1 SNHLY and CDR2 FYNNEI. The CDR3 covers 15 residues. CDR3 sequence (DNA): TGTGCCAGCAGTGAAGTGGCAGAAAGAAATTCACCCCTCCACTTT. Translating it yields CASSEVAERNSPLHF.

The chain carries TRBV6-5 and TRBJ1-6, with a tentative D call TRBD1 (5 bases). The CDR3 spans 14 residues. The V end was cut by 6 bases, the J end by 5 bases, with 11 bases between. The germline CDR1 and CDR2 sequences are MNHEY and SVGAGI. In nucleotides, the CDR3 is TGTGCCAGCAGGCCGGGACTGGATAATTCACCCCTCCACTTT. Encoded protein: CASRPGLDNSPLHF.

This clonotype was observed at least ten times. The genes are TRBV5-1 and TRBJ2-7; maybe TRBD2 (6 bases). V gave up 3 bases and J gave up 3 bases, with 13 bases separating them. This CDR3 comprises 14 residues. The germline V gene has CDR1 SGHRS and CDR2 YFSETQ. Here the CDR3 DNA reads TGCGCCAGCAGCTGGAGTAGCGGAAACTACGAGCAGTACTTC. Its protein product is CASSWSSGNYEQYF.

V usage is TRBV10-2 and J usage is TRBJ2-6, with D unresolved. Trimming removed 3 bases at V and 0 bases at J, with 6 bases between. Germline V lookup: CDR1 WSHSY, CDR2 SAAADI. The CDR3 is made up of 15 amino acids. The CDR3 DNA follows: TGCGCCAGCAGTGACCGAGGCTCTGGGGCCAACGTCCTGACTTTC. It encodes CASSDRGSGANVLTF.